The clone carrying this T cell receptor (beta chain) was seen once. The target antigen is unknown. The data were obtained in a study of shared clonotypes between healthy human individuals. Overall study results and limits: Naive CD4 clonotypes were shared across several donors at roughly 5.5%.

Deep-level settings were used for running the assay. Splitting of each subset's genomic DNA was done evenly across several immunoSEQ plates. Sequencing used immunoSEQ multiplex PCR; TCRdb keeps in-frame clones, though not all of them. The sample carries approximately 2.5 million clones, more than 85% recorded once. Germline assignment: CDR1 SGHRS and CDR2 YFSETQ. The V end was cut by 4 bases, the J end by 10 bases, with 18 bases between. This CDR3 contains 14 residues. This rearrangement joins TRBV5-1 to TRBJ2-1; a possible D gene is TRBD2 (5 bases). This receptor was obtained from a man between 18 and 29 years old in good health. Some clones in this sample may be carry-over from other donors' samples. The sequencing input was naive CD4+ T cells from PBMCs. The subset: CD45RA+ positively selected. The CDR3 reads CASSIRTSIGEQFF. In DNA form, the CDR3 reads TGCGCCAGCAGCATACGAACTAGTATCGGGGAGCAGTTCTTC. Combining the CDR3 with reference TRBV5-1 and TRBJ2-1 gives the whole variable domain KAGVTQTPRYLIKTRGQQVTLSCSPISGHRSVSWYQQTPGQGLQFLFEYFSETQRNKGNFPGRFSGRQFSNSRSEMNVSTLELGDSALYLCASSIRTSIGEQFFGPGTRLTVL.